There are a few counts of the clone carrying this T cell receptor (beta chain). Its antigen is as yet unknown. Germline CDR1 is SGHVS and CDR2 is FQNEAQ. The CDR3 is 18 residues long. The V and J ends lost 3 bases and 2 bases, in that order; junction bases with no gene match: 10. Library preparation (for TCRbeta) was performed with unique molecular identifiers. MiXCR, applied by TCRdb to the PCR reads, yields one record per CDR3 protein. The table includes hundreds of thousands of distinct CDR3 sequences, approximately 22% detected once. The data belong to a study of T-cell reconstitution after alpha-beta-depleted transplantation in children. General observations from the study: In some patients, recipient T cells and intrathymic progenitors surviving conditioning explained high day-60 diversity.

The sequence was collected from a boy younger than two who had a stem cell transplant for acute myeloid leukemia, so the T cells may come from the graft donor. The sequencing here drew on PBMCs, mostly from graft donor cells, taken 360 days after TCRalphabeta/CD19-depleted stem cell transplant. The chain carries TRBV7-8 and TRBJ2-3; 11 bases are a match to TRBD1. The CDR3 is CASSFSRRDRGSTDTQYF. The CDR3 nucleotides read TGTGCCAGCAGCTTTTCCCGCCGGGACAGGGGGTCCACAGATACGCAGTATTTT. Combining the CDR3 with reference TRBV7-8 and TRBJ2-3 gives the whole variable domain GAGVSQSPRYKVAKRGQDVALRCDPISGHVSLFWYQQALGQGPEFLTYFQNEAQLDKSGLPSDRFFAERPEGSVSTLKIQRTQQEDSAVYLCASSFSRRDRGSTDTQYFGPGTRLTVL.